These 15 T cell receptor beta chains were all obtained from the same sample, sequenced in a study of CD8 T cells in Susac syndrome. The RNA, roughly 0.5 to 1 ug, was put through reverse transcription using random hexamers. TCRdb reanalysed the immunoSEQ multiplex PCR reads using MiXCR and keeps one entry per CDR3 protein. The sample carries 250,000 to 300,000 distinct CDR3 sequences, more than 75% recorded once. The sample taken for sequencing was CD8+ T cells from PBMCs. Receptor source: a human donor with multiple sclerosis.

The genes are TRBV27 and TRBJ2-5; 12 bases map to TRBD2. J was trimmed by 7 bases and V by 5 bases; bases with no gene match: 5. CDR3 length equals 14 residues. CDR1 and CDR2 (germline): MNHEY, SMNVEV (reference sequence). CDR3 coding DNA: TGTGCCAGCAGTGTAGGACTAGCGGGAAGGACCCAGTACTTC. It codes for CASSVGLAGRTQYF.

This sequence joins TRBV7-9 and TRBJ1-1; D gene uncertain. This CDR3 is 17 amino acids long. The germline CDR1 and CDR2 sequences are SEHNR and FQNEAQ (reference sequence). V lost 6 bases, J lost 0 bases, and 20 bases lay in between. This CDR3 is CASRHSGNQWLNTEAFF. The CDR3 DNA is TGTGCCAGCAGACATTCAGGAAACCAGTGGTTGAACACTGAAGCTTTCTTT.

The chain uses TRBV13 and TRBJ1-5, with D possibly matching TRBD1 (5 bases). V gave up 5 bases and J gave up 5 bases, with 10 bases separating them. Germline CDR1 PRHDT, CDR2 FYEKMQ (reference sequence). The CDR3 runs to 13 residues. CDR3 sequence reads: CASSGGLDQPQHF. The CDR3 DNA reads TGTGCCAGCAGCGGGGGACTAGATCAGCCCCAGCATTTT.

This rearrangement joins TRBV27 to TRBJ2-1, with TRBD2 matching 8 bases. The CDR3 is made up of 15 amino acids. J gave up 7 bases and V 5 bases, and 10 bases lay outside the gene matches. In germline, CDR1 is MNHEY, CDR2 SMNVEV (reference sequence). The DNA of the CDR3 is TGTGCCAGCAGTGTCCGCGGGAGGCCGGGGAATGAGCAGTTCTTC. Translating it yields CASSVRGRPGNEQFF.

The V and J genes are TRBV7-8 and TRBJ1-1; D uncertain. Germline CDR1 reads SGHVS; CDR2 reads FQNEAQ. This CDR3 comprises 12 residues. Deletions cut 5 bases from V and 3 bases from J, with 7 bases between. Here the CDR3 reads CASSRRDTEAFF. CDR3 DNA sequence: TGTGCCAGCAGCCGGCGGGACACTGAAGCTTTCTTT.

This chain connects TRBV10-3 to TRBJ2-1; either TRBD1 or TRBD2 may supply D (6 bases each). Trimming left V 5 bases short and J 5 bases short, with 13 bases between. This CDR3 spans 14 amino acids. CDR1 and CDR2 (germline): ENHRY, SYGVKD. The DNA of the CDR3 is TGTGCCATCAGTTTGGGGGGCGGGAACAATGAGCAGTTCTTC. Encoded protein: CAISLGGGNNEQFF.

The chain links TRBV4-2 to TRBJ1-2, with D possibly matching TRBD1 (6 bases). V gave up 0 bases and J gave up 7 bases, with 15 bases separating them. The germline V gene has CDR1 LGHNA and CDR2 YNFKEQ. The CDR3 runs to 15 residues. CDR3 loop: CASSQDGAGALGYTF. The CDR3 bases are TGTGCCAGCAGCCAAGATGGTGCGGGGGCGCTTGGCTACACCTTC.

This chain uses TRBV28 with TRBJ2-1, with 13 bases matching TRBD2. Germline CDR1 MDHEN, CDR2 SYDVKM. The CDR3 runs 14 residues. The V gene end was trimmed by 6 bases and the J gene end by 13 bases; junction bases not matched to a gene: 9. For the CDR3, the DNA is TGTGCCAGCAGCACCGGGACTAGCGGGAATGGACAGTTCTTC. This sequence encodes CASSTGTSGNGQFF.

V and J are TRBV11-2 and TRBJ2-5; D uncertain. V shed 6 bases and J shed 0 bases, with 5 bases lying between them. Germline CDR1 is SGHAT and CDR2 is FQNNGV. CDR3 length equals 12 residues. CDR3 amino acids: CASRYNQETQYF. The CDR3 DNA reads as TGTGCCAGCAGGTACAACCAAGAGACCCAGTACTTC.

The chain joins TRBV4-1 to TRBJ2-7; the match to TRBD2 covers 7 bases. The CDR3 spans 13 residues. V shed 4 bases, J shed 6 bases, and the junction held 6 bases outside the gene matches. CDR1 is MGHRA and CDR2 is YSYEKL in the germline V gene. The CDR3 sequence: CASSPGLVSEQYF. DNA of the CDR3: TGCGCCAGCAGCCCAGGACTAGTCAGCGAGCAGTACTTC.

The rearrangement joins TRBV28 to TRBJ2-1, with 8 bases matching TRBD2. The CDR3 length is 17 residues. CDR1 is MDHEN, CDR2 SYDVKM, per germline. V was pared by 3 bases and J by 6 bases, with 13 bases of the junction left unmatched. In DNA form, the CDR3 reads TGTGCCAGCAGTTTCGGGACCGGGACTAGTTTTCTCAATGAGCAGTTCTTC. It translates to CASSFGTGTSFLNEQFF. Combining the CDR3 with reference TRBV28 and TRBJ2-1 gives the whole variable domain DVKVTQSSRYLVKRTGEKVFLECVQDMDHENMFWYRQDPGLGLRLIYFSYDVKMKEKGDIPEGYSVSREKKERFSLILESASTNQTSMYLCASSFGTGTSFLNEQFFGPGTRLTVL.

This chain links TRBV9 with TRBJ1-1; no reliable D call. Trimming stripped 2 bases from V and 4 bases from J, with 12 bases between. The CDR3 runs to 14 residues. From germline, CDR1 is SGDLS and CDR2 YYNGEE. This CDR3 is CASSVKLAGTEAFF. The CDR3 region has the DNA TGTGCCAGCAGCGTCAAGCTCGCGGGCACTGAAGCTTTCTTT.

The sample holds a few counts of this clonotype. This rearrangement joins TRBV6-5 to TRBJ2-7, with D hard to call. Trimming left V 6 bases short and J 5 bases short, with 11 bases between. The CDR3 spans 12 residues. Germline CDR1 MNHEY, CDR2 SVGAGI. This CDR3 is CASRSESNEQYF. The CDR3 DNA follows: TGTGCCAGCAGGTCAGAGAGCAACGAGCAGTACTTC.

The chain's CDR3 is CSAPGRLAGVGDTQYF. As DNA, the CDR3 is TGCAGTGCCCCTGGAAGACTAGCGGGAGTTGGAGATACGCAGTATTTT. The chain combines TRBV20-1 with TRBJ2-3; 12 bases are shared with TRBD2. The CDR3 extends over 16 amino acids. V shed 6 bases, J shed 5 bases, and the junction held 12 bases outside the gene matches. Germline loops: CDR1 DFQATT, CDR2 SNEGSKA (reference sequence).

The chain joins TRBV19 to TRBJ1-2, with 7 nucleotides matching TRBD1. The germline gives CDR1 LNHDA, CDR2 SQIVND (reference sequence). The CDR3 is 14 amino acids. After removal of 6 bases from V and 2 bases from J, the junction contained 6 bases not matched to a gene. Here the CDR3 DNA reads TGTGCCAGTAGGGCGACAGGGTTCAACTATGGCTACACCTTC. This codes for CASRATGFNYGYTF.